This entry lists 4 T cell receptor beta chains sequenced from one sample in a study of T cell repertoires in cytomegalovirus infection. A single record per CDR3 protein comes from TCRdb applying MiXCR to the reads. The table lists a few hundred thousand distinct CDR3 sequences, approximately 25% of them singletons. These receptors have no known antigen. The source material was cultured PBMCs, sampled from culture after CMV antigen stimulation. The origin of the receptors is a human donor in good health (CMV status not recorded). Some clones in this sample may be carry-over from other donors' samples.

The genes are TRBV30 and TRBJ2-1; D is perhaps TRBD1 (5 bases). Germline CDR1 and CDR2: GTSNPN and SVGIG (reference sequence). The length of the CDR3 is 16 residues. The V end lost 1 base, the J end lost 2 bases, and 15 bases lay between the germline ends. CDR3 loop: CAWSENRGRTYNEQFF. The CDR3 region has the DNA TGTGCCTGGAGTGAGAATAGGGGAAGGACCTACAATGAGCAGTTCTTC.

In this sample, this clonotype turned up many times. The J gene is TRBJ2-7, the V gene TRBV7-2, with D hard to call. This CDR3 region has 15 residues. V gave up 1 base and J gave up 2 bases, with 12 bases separating them. Germline CDR1 SGHTA, CDR2 FQGNSA. In DNA form, the CDR3 reads TGTGCCAGCAGCTTAGAGGTCGGCGCAGCCTACGAGCAGTACTTC. Translation: CASSLEVGAAYEQYF.

Ten or more counts support this clonotype. CDR3 DNA sequence: TGCGCCAGCAGCCAAGATCAAGGGGGACGGCTAAACACTGAAGCTTTCTTT. Translating it yields CASSQDQGGRLNTEAFF. The V gene is TRBV4-1, the J gene TRBJ1-1, with D perhaps matching TRBD1 (6 bases). The CDR3 sequence is 17 residues long. Germline CDR1 is MGHRA and CDR2 is YSYEKL. V lost 0 bases and J lost 2, with 16 bases in between.

V and J are TRBV18 and TRBJ2-2, with TRBD2 as a possible D gene (6 bases). The germline V gene encodes CDR1 KGHSH and CDR2 LQKENI. This CDR3 spans 16 amino acids. The V end lost 6 bases, the J end lost 7 bases, and 21 bases lay between the germline ends. Here the CDR3 reads CASSIGGTSARGELFF. CDR3 sequence (DNA): TGTGCCAGCTCTATCGGAGGGACTTCGGCCCGCGGGGAGCTGTTTTTT.